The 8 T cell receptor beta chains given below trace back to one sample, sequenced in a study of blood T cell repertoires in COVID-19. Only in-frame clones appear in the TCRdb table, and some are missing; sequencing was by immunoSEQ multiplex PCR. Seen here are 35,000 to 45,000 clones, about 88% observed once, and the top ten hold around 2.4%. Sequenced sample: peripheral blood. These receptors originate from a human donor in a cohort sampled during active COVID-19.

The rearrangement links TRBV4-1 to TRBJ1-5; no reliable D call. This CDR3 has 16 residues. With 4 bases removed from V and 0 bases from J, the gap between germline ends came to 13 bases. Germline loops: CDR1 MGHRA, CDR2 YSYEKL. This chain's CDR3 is CASSPEGGHSNQPQHF. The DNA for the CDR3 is TGCGCCAGCAGCCCCGAGGGAGGTCATAGCAATCAGCCCCAGCATTTT.

The CDR3 DNA reads as TGCGCCAGCAGTGATGAGCGGGATACGCAGTATTTT. This translates into CASSDERDTQYF. The chain employs TRBV10-1 and TRBJ2-3; possible D gene TRBD2, 5 bases. The V end was cut by 3 bases, the J end by 6 bases, with 7 bases between. This CDR3 spans 12 amino acids. Germline-derived CDR1 and CDR2 are WNHNN and SYGVQD (reference sequence).

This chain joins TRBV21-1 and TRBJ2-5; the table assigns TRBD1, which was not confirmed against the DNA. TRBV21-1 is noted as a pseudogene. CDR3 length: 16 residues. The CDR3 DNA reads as TGTGCCAGCAGCAAAGGCCGAGAGACAGGGCAAGAGACCCAGTACTTC. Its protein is CASSKGRETGQETQYF.

CDR3 DNA: TGTGCCAGCAGCTTAGTAGGGGATGAAAAACTGTTTTTT. Its translation: CASSLVGDEKLFF. The chain has TRBV7-2 and TRBJ1-4, with D possibly being TRBD1 (5 bases). V dropped 1 base and J dropped 6 bases, with 6 bases sitting between them. Germline values: CDR1 SGHTA, CDR2 FQGNSA. The CDR3 totals 13 residues.

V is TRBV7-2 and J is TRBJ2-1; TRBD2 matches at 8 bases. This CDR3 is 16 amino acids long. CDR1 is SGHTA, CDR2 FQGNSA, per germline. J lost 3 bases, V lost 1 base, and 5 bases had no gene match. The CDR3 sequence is CASSLVRLANYNEQFF. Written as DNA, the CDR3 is TGTGCCAGCAGCTTAGTTAGACTAGCGAACTACAATGAGCAGTTCTTC.

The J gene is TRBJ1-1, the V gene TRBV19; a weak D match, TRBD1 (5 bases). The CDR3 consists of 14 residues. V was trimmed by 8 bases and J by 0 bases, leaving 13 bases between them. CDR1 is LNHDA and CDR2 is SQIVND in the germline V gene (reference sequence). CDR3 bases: TGTGCCAGTCATGGGGCCTTTCTGAACACTGAAGCTTTCTTT. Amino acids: CASHGAFLNTEAFF.

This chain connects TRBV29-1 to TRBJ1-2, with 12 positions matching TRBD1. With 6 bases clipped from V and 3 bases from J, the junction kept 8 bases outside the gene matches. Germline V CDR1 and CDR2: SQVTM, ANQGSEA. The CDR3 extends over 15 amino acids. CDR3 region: CSVTGTGGEDYGYTF. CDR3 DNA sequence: TGCAGCGTGACCGGGACAGGGGGCGAGGACTATGGCTACACCTTC.

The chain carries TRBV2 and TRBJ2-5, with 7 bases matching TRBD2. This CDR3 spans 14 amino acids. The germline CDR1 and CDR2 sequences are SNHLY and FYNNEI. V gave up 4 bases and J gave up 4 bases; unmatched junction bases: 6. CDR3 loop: CASSAPPGGETQYF. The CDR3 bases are TGTGCCAGCAGTGCCCCCCCGGGGGGAGAGACCCAGTACTTC.